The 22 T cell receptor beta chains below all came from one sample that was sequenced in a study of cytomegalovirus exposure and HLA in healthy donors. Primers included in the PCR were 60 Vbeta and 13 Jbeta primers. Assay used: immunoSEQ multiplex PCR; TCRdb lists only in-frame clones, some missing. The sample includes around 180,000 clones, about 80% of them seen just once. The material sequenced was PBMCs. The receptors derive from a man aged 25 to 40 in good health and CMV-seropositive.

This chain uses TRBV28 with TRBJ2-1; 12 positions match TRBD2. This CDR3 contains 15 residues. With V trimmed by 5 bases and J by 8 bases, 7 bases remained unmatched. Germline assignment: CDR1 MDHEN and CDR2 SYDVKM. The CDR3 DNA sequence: TGTGCCAGCAGTGATCTAGCGGGAGGGCGCGATGAGCAGTTCTTC. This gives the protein CASSDLAGGRDEQFF.

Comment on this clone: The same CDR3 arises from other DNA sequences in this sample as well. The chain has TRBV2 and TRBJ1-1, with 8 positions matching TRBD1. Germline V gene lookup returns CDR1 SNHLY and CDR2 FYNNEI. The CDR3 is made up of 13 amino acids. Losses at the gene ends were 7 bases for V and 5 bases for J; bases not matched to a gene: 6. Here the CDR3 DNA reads TGTGCCAGCAAGGGACAGGAGGGGACTGAAGCTTTCTTT. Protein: CASKGQEGTEAFF.

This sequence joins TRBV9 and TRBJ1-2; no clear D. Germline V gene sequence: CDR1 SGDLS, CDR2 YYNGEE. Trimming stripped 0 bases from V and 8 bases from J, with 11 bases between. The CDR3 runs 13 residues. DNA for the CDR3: TGTGCCAGCAGCGTAGAGAGGGCTGGAGGCTACACCTTC. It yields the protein CASSVERAGGYTF.

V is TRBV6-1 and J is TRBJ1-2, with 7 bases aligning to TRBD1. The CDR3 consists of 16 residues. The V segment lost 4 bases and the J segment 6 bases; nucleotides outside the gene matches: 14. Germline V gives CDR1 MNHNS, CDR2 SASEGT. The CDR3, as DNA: TGTGCCAGCAGTGTTTTTTTGGAGGGGGCGATTGATGGCTACACCTTC. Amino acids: CASSVFLEGAIDGYTF.

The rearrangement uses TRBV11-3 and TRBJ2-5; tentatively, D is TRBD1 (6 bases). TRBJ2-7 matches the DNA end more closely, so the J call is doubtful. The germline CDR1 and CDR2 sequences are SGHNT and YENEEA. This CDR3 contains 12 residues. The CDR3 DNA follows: TGTGCCAGCAGCTTCAGGGGTTACGAGCAGTACTTC. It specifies CASSFRGYEQYF.

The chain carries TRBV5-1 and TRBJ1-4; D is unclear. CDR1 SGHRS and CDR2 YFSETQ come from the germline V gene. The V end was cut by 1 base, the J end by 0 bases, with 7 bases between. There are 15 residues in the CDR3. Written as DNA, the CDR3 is TGCGCCAGCAGCTTGTTCAGTGCAACTAATGAAAAACTGTTTTTT. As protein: CASSLFSATNEKLFF.

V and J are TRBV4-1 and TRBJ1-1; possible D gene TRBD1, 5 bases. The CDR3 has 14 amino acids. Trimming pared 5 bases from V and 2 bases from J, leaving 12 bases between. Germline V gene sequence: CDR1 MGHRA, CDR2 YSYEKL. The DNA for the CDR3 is TGCGCCAGCAGCAGGCAACAGGTTAACACTGAAGCTTTCTTT. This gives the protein CASSRQQVNTEAFF.

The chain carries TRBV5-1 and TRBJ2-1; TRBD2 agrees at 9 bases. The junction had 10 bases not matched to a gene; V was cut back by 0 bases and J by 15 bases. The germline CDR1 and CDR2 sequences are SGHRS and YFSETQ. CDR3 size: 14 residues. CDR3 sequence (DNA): TGCGCCAGCAGCTTGGGGCCTTTAGCGGGAGATCGGTTCTTC. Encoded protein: CASSLGPLAGDRFF. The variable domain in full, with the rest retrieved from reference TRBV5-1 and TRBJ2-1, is KAGVTQTPRYLIKTRGQQVTLSCSPISGHRSVSWYQQTPGQGLQFLFEYFSETQRNKGNFPGRFSGRQFSNSRSEMNVSTLELGDSALYLCASSLGPLAGDRFFGPGTRLTVL.

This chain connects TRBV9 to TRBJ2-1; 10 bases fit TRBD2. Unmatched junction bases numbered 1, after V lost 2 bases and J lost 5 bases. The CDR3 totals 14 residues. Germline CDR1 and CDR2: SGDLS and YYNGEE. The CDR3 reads CASSVGLADNEQFF. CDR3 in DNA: TGTGCCAGCAGCGTCGGACTAGCGGACAATGAGCAGTTCTTC. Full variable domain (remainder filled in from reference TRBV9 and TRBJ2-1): DSGVTQTPKHLITATGQRVTLRCSPRSGDLSVYWYQQSLDQGLQFLIQYYNGEERAKGNILERFSAQQFPDLHSELNLSSLELGDSALYFCASSVGLADNEQFFGPGTRLTVL.

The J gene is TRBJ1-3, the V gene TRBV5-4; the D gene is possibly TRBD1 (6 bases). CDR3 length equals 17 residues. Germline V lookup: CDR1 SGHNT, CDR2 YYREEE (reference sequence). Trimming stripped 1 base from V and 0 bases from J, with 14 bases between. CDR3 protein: CASSLSQGPYSGNTIYF. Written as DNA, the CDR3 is TGTGCCAGCAGCTTGAGCCAGGGGCCGTACTCTGGAAACACCATATATTTT.

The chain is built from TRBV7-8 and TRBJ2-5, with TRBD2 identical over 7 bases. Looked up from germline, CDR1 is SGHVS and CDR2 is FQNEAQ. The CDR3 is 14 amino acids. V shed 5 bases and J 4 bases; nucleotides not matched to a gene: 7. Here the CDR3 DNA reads TGTGCCAGCAGCCCGGGACTACGGGGAGAGACCCAGTACTTC. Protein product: CASSPGLRGETQYF.

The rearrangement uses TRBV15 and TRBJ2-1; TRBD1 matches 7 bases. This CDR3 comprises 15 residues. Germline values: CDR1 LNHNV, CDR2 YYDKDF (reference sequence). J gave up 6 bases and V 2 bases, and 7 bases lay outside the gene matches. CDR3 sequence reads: CATSRILQGSNEQFF. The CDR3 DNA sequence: TGTGCCACCAGCAGAATATTACAGGGGAGCAATGAGCAGTTCTTC. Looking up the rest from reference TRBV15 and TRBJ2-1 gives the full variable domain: DAMVIQNPRYQVTQFGKPVTLSCSQTLNHNVMYWYQQKSSQAPKLLFHYYDKDFNNEADTPDNFQSRRPNTSFCFLDIRSPGLGDTAMYLCATSRILQGSNEQFFGPGTRLTVL.

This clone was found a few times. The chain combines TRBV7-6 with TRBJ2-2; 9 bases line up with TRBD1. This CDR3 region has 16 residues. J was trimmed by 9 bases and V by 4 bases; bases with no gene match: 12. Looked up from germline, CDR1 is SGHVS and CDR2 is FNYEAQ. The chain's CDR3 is CASSSPTGGVHRELFF. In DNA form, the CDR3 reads TGTGCCAGCAGCTCGCCGACAGGGGGGGTACATAGGGAGCTGTTTTTT.

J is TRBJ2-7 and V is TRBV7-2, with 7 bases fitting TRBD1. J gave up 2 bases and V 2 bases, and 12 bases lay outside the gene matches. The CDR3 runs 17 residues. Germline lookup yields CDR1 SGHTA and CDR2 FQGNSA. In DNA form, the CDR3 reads TGTGCCAGCAGCTTAAACCCCGTCAGGACAGGCGCCTACGAGCAGTACTTC. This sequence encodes CASSLNPVRTGAYEQYF.

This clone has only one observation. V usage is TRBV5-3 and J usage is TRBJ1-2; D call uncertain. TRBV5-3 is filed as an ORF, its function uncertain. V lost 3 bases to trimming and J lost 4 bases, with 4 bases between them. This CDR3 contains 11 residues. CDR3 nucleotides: TGTGCCAGAAGCTCCATCTATGGCTACACCTTC. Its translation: CARSSIYGYTF.

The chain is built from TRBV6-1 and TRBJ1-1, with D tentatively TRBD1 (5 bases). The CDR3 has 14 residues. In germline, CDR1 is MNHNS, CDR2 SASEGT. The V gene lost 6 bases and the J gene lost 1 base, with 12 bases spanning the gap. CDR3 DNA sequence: TGTGCCAGCAGCCGGGGGATGGGGAACACTGAAGCTTTCTTT. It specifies CASSRGMGNTEAFF.

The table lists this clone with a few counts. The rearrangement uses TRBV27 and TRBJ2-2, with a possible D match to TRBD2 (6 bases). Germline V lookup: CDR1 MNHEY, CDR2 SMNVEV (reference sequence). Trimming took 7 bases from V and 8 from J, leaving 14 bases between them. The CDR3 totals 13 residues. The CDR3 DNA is TGTGCCAGCACGGGAGAAGGAAGGGGGGAGCTGTTTTTT. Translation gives CASTGEGRGELFF.

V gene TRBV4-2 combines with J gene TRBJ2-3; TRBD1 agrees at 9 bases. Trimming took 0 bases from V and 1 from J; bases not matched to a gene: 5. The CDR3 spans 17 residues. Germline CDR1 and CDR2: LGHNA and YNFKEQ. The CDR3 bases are TGTGCCAGCAGCCAAGAACCCTGGGACAGGGGCACAGATACGCAGTATTTT. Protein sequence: CASSQEPWDRGTDTQYF.

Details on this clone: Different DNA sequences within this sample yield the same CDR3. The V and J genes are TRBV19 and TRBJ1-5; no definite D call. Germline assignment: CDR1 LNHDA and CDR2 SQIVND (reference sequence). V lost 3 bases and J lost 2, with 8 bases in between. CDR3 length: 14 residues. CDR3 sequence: CASSIRGGNQPQHF. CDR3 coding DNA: TGTGCCAGTAGTATCAGAGGTGGCAATCAGCCCCAGCATTTT.

CDR3 sequence reads: CASSERPNSGNYYNEQFF. The CDR3, as DNA: TGCGCCAGCAGTGAGAGACCGAATAGCGGGAATTACTACAATGAGCAGTTCTTC. The V call is TRBV10-1, the J call TRBJ2-1, with 8 bases that match TRBD2. V gave up 2 bases and J gave up 3 bases; unmatched junction bases: 12. The CDR3 is 18 residues long. Germline V gene lookup returns CDR1 WNHNN and CDR2 SYGVQD (reference sequence).

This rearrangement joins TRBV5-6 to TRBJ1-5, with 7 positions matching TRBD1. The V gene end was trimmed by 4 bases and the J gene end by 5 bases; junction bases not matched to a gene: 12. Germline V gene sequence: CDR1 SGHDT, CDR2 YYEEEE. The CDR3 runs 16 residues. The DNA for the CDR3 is TGTGCCAGCAGCCCTAGCTCATGGGACAGAGATCAGCCCCAGCATTTT. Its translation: CASSPSSWDRDQPQHF.

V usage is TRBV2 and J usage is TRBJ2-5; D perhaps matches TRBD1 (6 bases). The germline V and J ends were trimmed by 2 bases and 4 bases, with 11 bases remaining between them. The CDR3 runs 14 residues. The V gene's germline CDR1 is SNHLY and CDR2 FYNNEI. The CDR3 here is CASSEPRGPETQYF. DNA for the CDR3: TGTGCCAGCAGTGAACCCAGGGGCCCAGAGACCCAGTACTTC.